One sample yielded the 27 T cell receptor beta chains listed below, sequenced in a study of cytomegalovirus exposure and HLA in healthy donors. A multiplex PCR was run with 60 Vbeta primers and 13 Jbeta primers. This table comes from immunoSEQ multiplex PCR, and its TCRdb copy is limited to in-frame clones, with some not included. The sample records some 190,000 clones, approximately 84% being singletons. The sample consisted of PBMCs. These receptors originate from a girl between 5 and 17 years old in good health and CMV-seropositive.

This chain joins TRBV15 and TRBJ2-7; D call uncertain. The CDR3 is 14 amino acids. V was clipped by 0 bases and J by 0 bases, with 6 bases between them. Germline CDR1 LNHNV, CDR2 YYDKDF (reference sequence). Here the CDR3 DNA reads TGTGCCACCAGCAGAGATATGAGCTCCTACGAGCAGTACTTC. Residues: CATSRDMSSYEQYF.

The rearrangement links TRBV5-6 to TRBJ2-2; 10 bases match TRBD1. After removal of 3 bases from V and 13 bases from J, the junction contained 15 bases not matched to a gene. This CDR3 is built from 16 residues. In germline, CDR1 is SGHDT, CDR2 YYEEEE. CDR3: CASSSDRGRTPIGLFF. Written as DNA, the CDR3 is TGTGCCAGCAGCTCTGACAGGGGGCGGACCCCGATTGGGCTGTTTTTT.

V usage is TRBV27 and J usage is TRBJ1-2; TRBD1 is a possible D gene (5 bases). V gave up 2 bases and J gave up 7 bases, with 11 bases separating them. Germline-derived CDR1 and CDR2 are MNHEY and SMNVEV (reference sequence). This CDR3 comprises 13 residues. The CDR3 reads CASSLDQGGGYTF. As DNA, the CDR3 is TGTGCCAGCAGTTTAGACCAGGGAGGTGGCTACACCTTC.

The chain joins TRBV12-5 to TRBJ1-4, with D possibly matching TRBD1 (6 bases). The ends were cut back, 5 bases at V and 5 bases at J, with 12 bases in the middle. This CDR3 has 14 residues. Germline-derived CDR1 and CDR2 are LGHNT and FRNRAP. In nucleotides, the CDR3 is TGTGCTAGTGGTCAATTCACAGGGAATGAAAAACTGTTTTTT. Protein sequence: CASGQFTGNEKLFF.

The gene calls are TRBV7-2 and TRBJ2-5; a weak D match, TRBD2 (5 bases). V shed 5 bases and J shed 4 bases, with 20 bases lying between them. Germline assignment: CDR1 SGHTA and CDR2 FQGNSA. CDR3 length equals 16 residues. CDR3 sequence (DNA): TGTGCCAGCAGCACTCCCTGGCTAGCAGGTGTAGAGACCCAGTACTTC. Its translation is CASSTPWLAGVETQYF.

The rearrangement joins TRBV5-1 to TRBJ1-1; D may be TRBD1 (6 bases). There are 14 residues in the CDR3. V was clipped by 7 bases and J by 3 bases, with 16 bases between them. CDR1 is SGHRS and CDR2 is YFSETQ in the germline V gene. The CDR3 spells CASQTGGTYTEAFF. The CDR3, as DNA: TGCGCCAGCCAGACGGGGGGCACTTACACTGAAGCTTTCTTT.

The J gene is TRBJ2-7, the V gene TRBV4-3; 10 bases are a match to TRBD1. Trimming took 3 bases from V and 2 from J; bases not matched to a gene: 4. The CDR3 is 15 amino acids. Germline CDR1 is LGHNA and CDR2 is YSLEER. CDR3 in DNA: TGCGCCAGCAGCCAGGTGACAGGGGGCCCCTACGAGCAGTACTTC. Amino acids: CASSQVTGGPYEQYF.

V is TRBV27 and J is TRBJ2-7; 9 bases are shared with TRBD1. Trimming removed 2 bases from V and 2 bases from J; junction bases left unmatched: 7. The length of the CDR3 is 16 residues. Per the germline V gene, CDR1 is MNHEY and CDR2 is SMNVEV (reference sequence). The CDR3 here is CASSLKPWTGAYEQYF. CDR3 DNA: TGTGCCAGCAGTTTAAAGCCGTGGACAGGGGCCTACGAGCAGTACTTC.

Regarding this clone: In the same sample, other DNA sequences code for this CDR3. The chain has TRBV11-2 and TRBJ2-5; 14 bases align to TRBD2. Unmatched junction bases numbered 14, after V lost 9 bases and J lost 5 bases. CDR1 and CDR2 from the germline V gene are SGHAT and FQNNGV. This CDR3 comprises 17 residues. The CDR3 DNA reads TGTGCCAGTAGCCCCGAGGGACTAGCGGGAGTAGGTGAGACCCAGTACTTC. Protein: CASSPEGLAGVGETQYF. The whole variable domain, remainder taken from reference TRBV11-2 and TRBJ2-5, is EAGVAQSPRYKIIEKRQSVAFWCNPISGHATLYWYQQILGQGPKLLIQFQNNGVVDDSQLPKDRFSAERLKGVDSTLKIQPAKLEDSAVYLCASSPEGLAGVGETQYFGPGTRLLVL.

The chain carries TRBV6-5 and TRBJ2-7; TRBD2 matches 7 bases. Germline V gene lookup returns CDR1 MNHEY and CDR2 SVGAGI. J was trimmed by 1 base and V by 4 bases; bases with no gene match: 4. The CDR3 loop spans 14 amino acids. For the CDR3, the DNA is TGTGCCAGCAGTTCCCCTAGCGGATCCTACGAGCAGTACTTC. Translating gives CASSSPSGSYEQYF.

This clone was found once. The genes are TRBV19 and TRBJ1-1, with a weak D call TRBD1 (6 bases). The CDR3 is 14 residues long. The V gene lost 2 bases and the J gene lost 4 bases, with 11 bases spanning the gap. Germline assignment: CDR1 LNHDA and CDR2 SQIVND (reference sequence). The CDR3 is CASSIMGAGTEAFF. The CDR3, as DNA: TGTGCCAGTAGTATAATGGGGGCTGGCACTGAAGCTTTCTTT.

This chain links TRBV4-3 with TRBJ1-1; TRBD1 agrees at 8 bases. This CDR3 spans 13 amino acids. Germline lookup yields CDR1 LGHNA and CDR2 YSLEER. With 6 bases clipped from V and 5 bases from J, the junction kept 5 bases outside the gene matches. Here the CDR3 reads CASRLDRETEAFF. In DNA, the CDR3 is TGCGCCAGCAGACTGGACAGGGAAACTGAAGCTTTCTTT.

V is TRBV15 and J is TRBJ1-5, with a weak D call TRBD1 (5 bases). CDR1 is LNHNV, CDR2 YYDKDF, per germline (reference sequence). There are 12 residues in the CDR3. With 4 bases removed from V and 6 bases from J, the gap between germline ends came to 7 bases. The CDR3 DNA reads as TGTGCCACCAGCATCGGGGGTCAGCCCCAGCATTTT. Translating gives CATSIGGQPQHF. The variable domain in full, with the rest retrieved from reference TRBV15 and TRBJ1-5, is DAMVIQNPRYQVTQFGKPVTLSCSQTLNHNVMYWYQQKSSQAPKLLFHYYDKDFNNEADTPDNFQSRRPNTSFCFLDIRSPGLGDTAMYLCATSIGGQPQHFGDGTRLSIL.

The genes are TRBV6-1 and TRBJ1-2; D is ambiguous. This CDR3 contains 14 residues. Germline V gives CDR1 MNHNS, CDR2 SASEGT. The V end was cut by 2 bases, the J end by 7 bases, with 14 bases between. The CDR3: CASSESVGLVGYTF. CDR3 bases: TGTGCCAGCAGTGAAAGCGTCGGGTTAGTTGGCTACACCTTC.

DNA of the CDR3: TGCGCCAGCAGCTTAGGACAGGGGAAGTCCTACGAGCAGTACTTC. It is translated as CASSLGQGKSYEQYF. This chain links TRBV5-1 with TRBJ2-7, with 9 bases that match TRBD1. This CDR3 spans 15 amino acids. V shed 2 bases and J 1 base; nucleotides not matched to a gene: 4. Germline-derived CDR1 and CDR2 are SGHRS and YFSETQ.

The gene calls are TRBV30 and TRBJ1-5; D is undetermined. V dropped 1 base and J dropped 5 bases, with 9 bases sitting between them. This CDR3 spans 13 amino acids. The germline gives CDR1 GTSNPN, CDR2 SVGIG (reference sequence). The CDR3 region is CAWSDQYDQPQHF. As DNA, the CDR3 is TGTGCCTGGAGTGATCAGTATGATCAGCCCCAGCATTTT.

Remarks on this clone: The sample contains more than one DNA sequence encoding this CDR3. CDR3 sequence reads: CASSISTDTQYF. CDR3 coding DNA: TGTGCCAGTAGTATTTCGACAGATACGCAGTATTTT. The chain joins TRBV19 to TRBJ2-3, with D unclear. Per the germline V gene, CDR1 is LNHDA and CDR2 is SQIVND (reference sequence). V lost 3 bases and J lost 3, with 4 bases in between. The CDR3 totals 12 residues.

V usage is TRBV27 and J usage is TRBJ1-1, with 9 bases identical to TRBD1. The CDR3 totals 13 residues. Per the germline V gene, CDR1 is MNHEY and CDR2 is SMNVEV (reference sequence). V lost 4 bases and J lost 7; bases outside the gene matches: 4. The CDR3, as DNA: TGTGCCAGCAGTTCCCGGACAGGGGATGAAGCTTTCTTT. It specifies CASSSRTGDEAFF.

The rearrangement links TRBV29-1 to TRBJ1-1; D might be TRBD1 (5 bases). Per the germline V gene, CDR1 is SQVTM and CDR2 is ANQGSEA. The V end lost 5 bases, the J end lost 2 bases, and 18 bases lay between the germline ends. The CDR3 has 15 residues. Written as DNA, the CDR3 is TGCAGCGTTACGGGGACTCCAATATCTAACACTGAAGCTTTCTTT. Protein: CSVTGTPISNTEAFF.

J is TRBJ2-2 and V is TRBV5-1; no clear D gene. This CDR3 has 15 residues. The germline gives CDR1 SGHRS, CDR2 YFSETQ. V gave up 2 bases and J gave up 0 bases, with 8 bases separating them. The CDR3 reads CASSLSGANTGELFF. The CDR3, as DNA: TGCGCCAGCAGCTTATCCGGAGCGAACACCGGGGAGCTGTTTTTT. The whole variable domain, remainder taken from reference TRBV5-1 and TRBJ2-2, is KAGVTQTPRYLIKTRGQQVTLSCSPISGHRSVSWYQQTPGQGLQFLFEYFSETQRNKGNFPGRFSGRQFSNSRSEMNVSTLELGDSALYLCASSLSGANTGELFFGEGSRLTVL.

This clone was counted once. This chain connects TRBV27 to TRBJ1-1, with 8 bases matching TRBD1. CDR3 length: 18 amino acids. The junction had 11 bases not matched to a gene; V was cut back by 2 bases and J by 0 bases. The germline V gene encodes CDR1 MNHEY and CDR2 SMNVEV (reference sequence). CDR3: CASSLVGTGNLLNTEAFF. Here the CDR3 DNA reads TGTGCCAGCAGTTTAGTGGGGACAGGTAATCTTCTGAACACTGAAGCTTTCTTT.

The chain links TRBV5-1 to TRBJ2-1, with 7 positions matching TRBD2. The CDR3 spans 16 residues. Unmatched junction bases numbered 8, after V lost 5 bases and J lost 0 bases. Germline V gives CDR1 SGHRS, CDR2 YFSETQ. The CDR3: CASRFGGSGSYNEQFF. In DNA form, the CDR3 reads TGCGCCAGCAGATTCGGCGGGAGCGGCTCCTACAATGAGCAGTTCTTC.

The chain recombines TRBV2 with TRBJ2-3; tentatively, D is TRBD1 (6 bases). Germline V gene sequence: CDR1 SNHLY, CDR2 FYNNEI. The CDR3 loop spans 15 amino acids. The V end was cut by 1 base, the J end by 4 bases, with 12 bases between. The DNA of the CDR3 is TGTGCCAGCAGTGAAGGGTGGGGGCAATCAGATACGCAGTATTTT. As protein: CASSEGWGQSDTQYF.

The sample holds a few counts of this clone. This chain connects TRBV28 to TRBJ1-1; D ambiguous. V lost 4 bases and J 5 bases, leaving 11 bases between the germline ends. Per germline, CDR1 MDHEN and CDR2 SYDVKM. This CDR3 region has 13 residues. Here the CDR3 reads CASSSPGFTEAFF. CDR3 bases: TGTGCCAGCAGTTCCCCGGGGTTTACTGAAGCTTTCTTT.

CDR3 DNA: TGTGCCAGCAGCCCCAGGGGCGGGGGCGAGCAGTACTTC. It encodes CASSPRGGGEQYF. This chain joins TRBV13 and TRBJ2-7; TRBD2 might be the D (7 bases). The V end was cut by 5 bases, the J end by 6 bases, with 14 bases between. The length of the CDR3 is 13 residues. Germline V gene data show CDR1 as PRHDT and CDR2 as FYEKMQ (reference sequence). Full variable domain (missing parts from reference TRBV13 and TRBJ2-7): AAGVIQSPRHLIKEKRETATLKCYPIPRHDTVYWYQQGPGQDPQFLISFYEKMQSDKGSIPDRFSAQQFSDYHSELNMSSLELGDSALYFCASSPRGGGEQYFGPGTRLTVT.

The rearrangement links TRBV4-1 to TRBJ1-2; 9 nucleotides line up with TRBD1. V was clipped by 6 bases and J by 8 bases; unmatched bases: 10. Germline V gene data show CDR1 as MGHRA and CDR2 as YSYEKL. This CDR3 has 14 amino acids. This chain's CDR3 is CASRSPGQGRGYTF. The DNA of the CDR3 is TGCGCCAGCAGATCTCCGGGACAGGGTCGGGGCTACACCTTC.

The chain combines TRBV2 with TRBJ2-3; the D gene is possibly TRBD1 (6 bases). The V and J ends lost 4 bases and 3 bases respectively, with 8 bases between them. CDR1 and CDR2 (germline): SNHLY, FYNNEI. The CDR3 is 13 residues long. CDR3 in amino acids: CASSAQGTDTQYF. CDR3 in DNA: TGTGCCAGCAGTGCACAGGGAACAGATACGCAGTATTTT.